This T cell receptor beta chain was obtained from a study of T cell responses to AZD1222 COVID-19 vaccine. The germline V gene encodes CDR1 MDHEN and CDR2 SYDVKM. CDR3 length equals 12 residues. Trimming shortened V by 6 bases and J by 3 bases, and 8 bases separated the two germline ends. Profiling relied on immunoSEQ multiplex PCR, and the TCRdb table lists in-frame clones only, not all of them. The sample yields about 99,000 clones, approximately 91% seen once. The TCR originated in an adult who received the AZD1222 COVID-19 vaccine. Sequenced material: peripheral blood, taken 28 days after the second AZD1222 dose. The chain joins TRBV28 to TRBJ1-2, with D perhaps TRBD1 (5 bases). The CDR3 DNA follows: TGTGCCAGCAGCGGCAGGGACTATGGCTACACCTTC. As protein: CASSGRDYGYTF.